The clone carrying this TCR beta chain was counted only a few times. Its antigen is not known. This sample is drawn from a study of post-analysis software for immune sequencing data. Study details: Both relapsing-remitting and secondary progressive multiple sclerosis featured among the disease courses, as did progressive-relapsing multiple sclerosis.

Per the germline V gene, CDR1 is SNHLY and CDR2 is FYNNEI. The CDR3 extends over 19 amino acids. The V and J ends lost 5 bases and 0 bases, in that order; junction bases with no gene match: 10. Findings and limits, study-wide: When compared against controls, multiple sclerosis patients showed significantly lower normalized Chao1 diversity. TRBV segments more frequent in patients than in controls numbered several and included TRBV5-6, TRBV5-1 and TRBV20-1. Samples from one preparation batch, clustered by F measure, grouped strongly together.

cDNA libraries of TCR beta carried unique molecular identifiers. TCRdb re-called the PCR reads through MiXCR, storing one row per CDR3 protein. The profile shows about 540,000 distinct CDR3 sequences, approximately 31% of them singletons. The TCR was taken from a girl aged 2-17 years with multiple sclerosis. This chain connects TRBV2 to TRBJ2-3; 14 positions match TRBD2. The sequenced material came from blood. The CDR3 sequence: CASSPSGLAGVASTDTQYF. CDR3 nucleotide sequence: TGTGCCAGCAGTCCCTCGGGACTAGCGGGAGTCGCTAGCACAGATACGCAGTATTTT.